Listed below are T cell receptor beta chains from one sample, sequenced in a study of CD8 T cells in Susac syndrome. From the immunoSEQ multiplex PCR reads, TCRdb called clonotypes with MiXCR, one entry per CDR3 protein. Of approximately 120,000 distinct CDR3 sequences in the sample, approximately 96% are singletons; the top ten hold roughly 0.099%. Sequences were obtained from CD4+ T cells from PBMCs. These TCRs come from a human donor in good health. Both conserved end residues are part of each CDR3. D genes are given only for firm matches. Clone size appears in some rows only: once, few, many, or a class for an expanded clone.

cdr3_nt cdr3_aa j_call clone_size d_call v_call
TGCGCCAGCAGCCAACGAAGCGGGAGGGGGACAGATACGCAGTATTTT CASSQRSGRGTDTQYF TRBJ2-3 - TRBD2 TRBV4-3
TGCGCCAGCAGCCCGAGGGGCCTTAGCTTCAATCAGCCCCAGCATTTT CASSPRGLSFNQPQHF TRBJ1-5 - - TRBV5-1
TGTGCCAGCAGTTACTCGATGGCAATTACAGATACGCAGTATTTT CASSYSMAITDTQYF TRBJ2-3 - - TRBV6-2/TRBV6-3
TGTGCCAGCAGCCTCATAGGGGGCAAAAACATTCAGTACTTC CASSLIGGKNIQYF TRBJ2-4 - - TRBV11-2
TGTGCCAGCAGCACCGGACCTCAGGGCCAGCCCCAGCATTTT CASSTGPQGQPQHF TRBJ1-5 - - TRBV9
TGTGCCAGCAGCCAGACAGGATTTCCCTCCTACGAGCAGTACTTC CASSQTGFPSYEQYF TRBJ2-7 - - TRBV7-9
TGTGCCAGCAGCCCGAGGAGCTCCTATAATTCACCCCTCCACTTT CASSPRSSYNSPLHF TRBJ1-6 - - TRBV3-1
TGTGCCAGCAGCTTGGGCAGTGTACGAGGGGGTGGCTACACCTTC CASSLGSVRGGGYTF TRBJ1-2 - - TRBV5-6
TGTGCCAGCAGCTTGCTCCAAGAGACCCAGTACTTC CASSLLQETQYF TRBJ2-5 - - TRBV5-4
TGTGCCAGCAGGGAGGGAAATGAGCAGTTCTTC CASREGNEQFF TRBJ2-1 - - TRBV6-1
TGCGCCAGCAGCCAAGTATCGCGGGGGGGAAACAATGAGCAGTTCTTC CASSQVSRGGNNEQFF TRBJ2-1 - TRBD2 TRBV4-3
TGTGCCAGCAGCGTACAGGGGGCGAGGGGCTACACCTTC CASSVQGARGYTF TRBJ1-2 - TRBD1 TRBV5-4
TGTGCCAGCAGTTCGGGACTAGCGGTCCAAGAGACCCAGTACTTC CASSSGLAVQETQYF TRBJ2-5 - TRBD2 TRBV28
TGCAGTGCTTACTACTCACGACAGGGGTACGAGCAGTACTTC CSAYYSRQGYEQYF TRBJ2-7 - TRBD1 TRBV20-1
TGTGCCAGCAGCGGAAGGGGGGTTGACAGAAAACTGTTTTTT CASSGRGVDRKLFF TRBJ1-4 - - TRBV9
TGTGCCAGCAGCCGACTCCCTAGCGGGAGAAAGTTGAAGACCACCGGGGAGCTGTTTTTT CASSRLPSGRKLKTTGELFF TRBJ2-2 - TRBD2 TRBV11-1
TGCAGTGCTCGTCCCGGACTAGCGTTAGAGACCCAGTACTTC CSARPGLALETQYF TRBJ2-5 once TRBD2 TRBV20-1
TGTGCCAGCAGCCGCGGGACAGGGGTAACAGATACGCAGTATTTT CASSRGTGVTDTQYF TRBJ2-3 - TRBD1 TRBV12-3/TRBV12-4
TGTGCCAGCGGGGGGACCTCACGGGAGACCCAGTACTTC CASGGTSRETQYF TRBJ2-5 - - TRBV7-9
TGTGCCAGCAGTACCCGGACAGGCGTTCTTGAAGCTTTCTTT CASSTRTGVLEAFF TRBJ1-1 - TRBD1 TRBV6-6
TGTGCCAGCAGGTTGACTAGCGGGGGGACTACGCAGTATTTT CASRLTSGGTTQYF TRBJ2-3 - TRBD2 TRBV5-4
TGTGCCAGTGCTCCGGGACAGAACTCTGGGGCCAACGTCCTGACTTTC CASAPGQNSGANVLTF TRBJ2-6 - TRBD1 TRBV19
TGTGCCAGTACCATGTGGACAGCGGTCACCGGGGAGCTGTTTTTT CASTMWTAVTGELFF TRBJ2-2 - - TRBV19
TGTGCCAGTCACTGGGAGGGAGCGGTCGGGGAGCTGTTTTTT CASHWEGAVGELFF TRBJ2-2 - TRBD2 TRBV2
TGTGCCAGCAGCTTCACAGGGACTGGGGCCAACGTCCTGACTTTC CASSFTGTGANVLTF TRBJ2-6 - - TRBV7-2
TGTGCCAGCAGCGTAGAACAGGACCACTACGAGCAGTACTTC CASSVEQDHYEQYF TRBJ2-7 - - TRBV9
TGTGCCAGCAGTCCAAGAGCAGGGGACAATGAGCAGTTCTTC CASSPRAGDNEQFF TRBJ2-1 - - TRBV6-2/TRBV6-3
TGCAGTGCTAGGCTGCCACTTACAGATACGCAGTATTTT CSARLPLTDTQYF TRBJ2-3 - - TRBV20-1
TGTGCCAGTAGTGTGGACAGCATAGGCACTGAAGCTTTCTTT CASSVDSIGTEAFF TRBJ1-1 once - TRBV19
TGTGCCTGGACGGGGAGAGGGACGGAGACCCAGTACTTC CAWTGRGTETQYF TRBJ2-5 - - TRBV30
TGTGCCAGCAGCCCCCGGGCTAGCGGATACTACGAGCAGTACTTC CASSPRASGYYEQYF TRBJ2-7 - TRBD2 TRBV12-3/TRBV12-4
TGCAGCGTTGGGGGCAGGGTAGAGGATGGCTACACCTTC CSVGGRVEDGYTF TRBJ1-2 once - TRBV29-1
TGTGCCACCAGTGACGCTTCAACGGGGGACAATGAGCAGTTCTTC CATSDASTGDNEQFF TRBJ2-1 - - TRBV24-1
TGTGCCAGCACTCAGTTGACAGCATCTTTAATAAGGGGCACTGAAGCTTTCTTT CASTQLTASLIRGTEAFF TRBJ1-1 - - TRBV6-4
TGCGCCAGCAGCCAACAGGGGACTAGCGGGACTAATGAGCAGTTCTTC CASSQQGTSGTNEQFF TRBJ2-1 - TRBD2 TRBV4-1
TGTGCCAGCAGTGTTCAGGGAAGGGCAGCCTACAATGAGCAGTTCTTC CASSVQGRAAYNEQFF TRBJ2-1 - - TRBV6-1
TGTGCCAGCAGTTCCTACAGGGGGACCTACGAGCAGTACTTC CASSSYRGTYEQYF TRBJ2-7 - TRBD1 TRBV28